This TCR beta chain derives from a study of blood T cell repertoires in COVID-19. The repertoire was sequenced with immunoSEQ multiplex PCR; TCRdb's copy has only in-frame clones and lacks some. The profile shows around 260,000 clones, 80% to 90% of them singletons. Participants spanned ages about 18 to 90 years and resided in 20 to 30 US areas. This receptor was identified in a woman in her 30s who had recovered from COVID-19. Source material: PBMCs or T cells enriched from blood (not recorded which).

The CDR3 here is CASSLATGGAEQYF. The DNA of the CDR3 is TGCGCCAGCAGCTTGGCCACAGGAGGGGCCGAGCAGTACTTC. The rearrangement joins TRBV5-1 to TRBJ2-7, with a tentative D call TRBD2 (6 bases). This CDR3 contains 14 residues. Trimming took 0 bases from V and 6 from J, leaving 13 bases between them. The germline V gene has CDR1 SGHRS and CDR2 YFSETQ. Full variable domain (missing parts from reference TRBV5-1 and TRBJ2-7): KAGVTQTPRYLIKTRGQQVTLSCSPISGHRSVSWYQQTPGQGLQFLFEYFSETQRNKGNFPGRFSGRQFSNSRSEMNVSTLELGDSALYLCASSLATGGAEQYFGPGTRLTVT.